This is a list of T cell receptor beta chains from one sample in a study of T cells in Graves' hyperthyroidism and ophthalmopathy. TCRdb ran MiXCR on the multiplex PCR reads and lists one entry per CDR3 protein. The table has about 500,000 distinct CDR3 sequences, roughly 16% seen once. What was sequenced was blood. These receptors were taken from a woman between 25 and 40 years old with Graves' ophthalmopathy. CDR3s include the opening cysteine and the closing phenylalanine or tryptophan. A D gene is named only where the DNA matches it firmly. For some rows the clone size is stated as once, few or many, or as a class when expanded; others skip it.

v_gene: TRBV24-1
j_gene: TRBJ2-3
abundance: few
d_gene: NA
CDR3aa: CATSDRVNTDTQYF
CDR3nt: TGTGCCACCAGTGACAGGGTAAACACAGATACGCAGTATTTT

v_gene: TRBV7-9
j_gene: TRBJ2-1
abundance: many
d_gene: NA
CDR3aa: CASSPSPGIDNEQFF
CDR3nt: TGTGCCAGCAGCCCTTCCCCCGGGATCGACAATGAGCAGTTCTTC

v_gene: TRBV9
j_gene: TRBJ2-1
abundance: NA
d_gene: NA
CDR3aa: CASSPSGSQKFF
CDR3nt: TGTGCCAGCAGCCCGTCCGGGTCCCAAAAGTTCTTC

v_gene: TRBV7-2
j_gene: TRBJ1-2
abundance: many
d_gene: NA
CDR3aa: CASSLQEARGYTF
CDR3nt: TGTGCCAGCAGCTTACAGGAGGCTAGGGGCTACACCTTC

v_gene: TRBV20-1
j_gene: TRBJ2-3
abundance: many
d_gene: TRBD2
CDR3aa: CSAVIAGISTDTQYF
CDR3nt: TGCAGTGCAGTCATAGCGGGGATCAGCACAGATACGCAGTATTTT

v_gene: TRBV12-3/TRBV12-4
j_gene: TRBJ2-7
abundance: few
d_gene: NA
CDR3aa: CASTTDLGYEQYF
CDR3nt: TGTGCCAGCACCACGGACCTGGGATACGAGCAGTACTTC

v_gene: TRBV15
j_gene: TRBJ2-2
abundance: many
d_gene: TRBD2
CDR3aa: CATARRREGTGELFF
CDR3nt: TGTGCCACCGCTCGACGGCGGGAGGGGACCGGGGAGCTGTTTTTT

v_gene: TRBV20-1
j_gene: TRBJ2-3
abundance: NA
d_gene: TRBD2
CDR3aa: CSADGLASTDTQYF
CDR3nt: TGCAGTGCGGACGGACTAGCAAGCACAGATACGCAGTATTTT

v_gene: TRBV11-2
j_gene: TRBJ2-5
abundance: many
d_gene: TRBD2
CDR3aa: CASSLVSAGGSTTQYF
CDR3nt: TGTGCCAGCAGCTTAGTCTCAGCGGGAGGGTCCACTACCCAGTACTTC

v_gene: TRBV20-1
j_gene: TRBJ2-7
abundance: few
d_gene: NA
CDR3aa: CSARDPGAKIYEQYF
CDR3nt: TGCAGTGCTAGAGATCCAGGGGCGAAGATCTACGAGCAGTACTTC

v_gene: TRBV7-9
j_gene: TRBJ2-2
abundance: NA
d_gene: TRBD2
CDR3aa: CASRSGTSAGELFF
CDR3nt: TGTGCCAGCAGGTCCGGGACTAGCGCCGGGGAGCTGTTTTTT

v_gene: TRBV27
j_gene: TRBJ1-5
abundance: many
d_gene: NA
CDR3aa: CASSPGQGLPNSNQPQHF
CDR3nt: TGTGCCAGCAGTCCTGGGCAGGGGCTACCAAATAGCAATCAGCCCCAGCATTTT

v_gene: TRBV27
j_gene: TRBJ1-6
abundance: many
d_gene: NA
CDR3aa: CASRWGTGSYNSPLHF
CDR3nt: TGTGCCAGCAGGTGGGGGACTGGCTCCTATAATTCACCCCTCCACTTT

v_gene: TRBV7-3
j_gene: TRBJ2-1
abundance: few
d_gene: TRBD2
CDR3aa: CASSFGLAGNSEQFF
CDR3nt: TGTGCCAGCAGCTTCGGACTAGCGGGAAATTCTGAGCAGTTCTTC

v_gene: TRBV20-1
j_gene: TRBJ1-2
abundance: few
d_gene: NA
CDR3aa: CSASGGLGTYGYTF
CDR3nt: TGCAGTGCTAGTGGGGGGCTTGGAACCTATGGCTACACCTTC

v_gene: TRBV6-2/TRBV6-3
j_gene: TRBJ2-7
abundance: NA
d_gene: NA
CDR3aa: CASSYEVDTYEQYF
CDR3nt: TGTGCCAGCAGTTACGAGGTGGACACCTACGAGCAGTACTTC

v_gene: TRBV5-1
j_gene: TRBJ1-2
abundance: few
d_gene: NA
CDR3aa: CASSSSLGVGYGYTF
CDR3nt: TGTGCCAGCAGCTCCTCCCTCGGCGTCGGCTATGGCTACACCTTC

v_gene: TRBV29-1
j_gene: TRBJ2-3
abundance: NA
d_gene: NA
CDR3aa: CSGRDGGVGDTQYF
CDR3nt: TGCAGCGGTCGCGACGGGGGAGTAGGAGATACGCAGTATTTT

v_gene: TRBV4-1
j_gene: TRBJ2-7
abundance: few
d_gene: NA
CDR3aa: CASSQVFGSYEQYF
CDR3nt: TGCGCCAGCAGCCAAGTTTTCGGTTCCTACGAGCAGTACTTC

v_gene: TRBV4-3
j_gene: TRBJ2-7
abundance: few
d_gene: NA
CDR3aa: CASSQDWGGATLLLYEQYF
CDR3nt: TGCGCCAGCAGCCAAGATTGGGGCGGGGCTACCCTTTTACTCTACGAGCAGTACTTC

v_gene: TRBV29-1
j_gene: TRBJ2-7
abundance: NA
d_gene: TRBD2
CDR3aa: CSVEGTSDYEQYF
CDR3nt: TGCAGCGTTGAAGGGACTAGCGATTACGAGCAGTACTTC

v_gene: TRBV4-1
j_gene: TRBJ2-6
abundance: NA
d_gene: NA
CDR3aa: CASSLTQDGTLANVLTF
CDR3nt: TGCGCCAGCAGCCTCACCCAGGACGGCACCCTGGCCAACGTCCTGACTTTC

v_gene: TRBV20-1
j_gene: TRBJ2-7
abundance: few
d_gene: TRBD1
CDR3aa: CSARDRDRGSYEQYF
CDR3nt: TGCAGTGCTAGAGACCGGGACAGGGGATCCTACGAGCAGTACTTC

v_gene: TRBV7-2
j_gene: TRBJ2-1
abundance: NA
d_gene: TRBD2
CDR3aa: CASSLAKAGVNEQFF
CDR3nt: TGTGCCAGCAGCTTAGCTAAAGCGGGAGTCAATGAGCAGTTCTTC

v_gene: TRBV4-1
j_gene: TRBJ2-4
abundance: NA
d_gene: NA
CDR3aa: CASSQDGGLRDRKNIQYF
CDR3nt: TGCGCCAGCAGCCAGGATGGGGGACTCCGGGACAGAAAAAACATTCAGTACTTC

v_gene: TRBV5-1
j_gene: TRBJ1-2
abundance: once
d_gene: NA
CDR3aa: CASSLGPGGAEGYTF
CDR3nt: TGCGCCAGCAGCTTGGGCCCCGGGGGCGCGGAGGGCTACACCTTC